Below are 19 T cell receptor beta chains sequenced from a single sample in a study of shared clonotypes between healthy human individuals. Sequenced by immunoSEQ multiplex PCR; TCRdb stores in-frame clones only, minus some. The table records some 2,000,000 clones, 85% to 95% of them present only once. The sample was naive CD4+ T cells sorted from blood. Indicated subset: CD45RA+ positively selected. The receptor set was obtained from a man aged 18 to 35 in good health.

The rearrangement uses TRBV7-9 and TRBJ2-7; 11 nucleotides line up with TRBD2. Trimming removed 5 bases from V and 7 bases from J; junction bases left unmatched: 13. Germline assignment: CDR1 SEHNR and CDR2 FQNEAQ (reference sequence). The CDR3 totals 16 residues. CDR3 protein: CASSPRLAGWGIEQYF. The CDR3 DNA follows: TGTGCCAGCAGCCCCCGACTAGCGGGATGGGGGATAGAGCAGTACTTC.

The rearrangement joins TRBV11-2 to TRBJ1-1; no firm D call. The CDR3 length is 15 residues. The V end was cut by 2 bases, the J end by 0 bases, with 10 bases between. Germline-derived CDR1 and CDR2 are SGHAT and FQNNGV. The CDR3 protein is CASSLFRRLNTEAFF. The CDR3 bases are TGTGCCAGCAGCTTATTCCGGCGGTTGAACACTGAAGCTTTCTTT.

The genes are TRBV13 and TRBJ2-7; 7 nucleotides line up with TRBD1. The CDR3 contains 14 residues. Germline V gene data show CDR1 as PRHDT and CDR2 as FYEKMQ (reference sequence). V lost 2 bases, J lost 5 bases, and 6 bases stayed unmatched. CDR3 coding DNA: TGTGCCAGCAGCTTAAGACAGGGAACCCACGAGCAGTACTTC. As protein: CASSLRQGTHEQYF.

V usage is TRBV7-9 and J usage is TRBJ1-2, with no clear D. CDR1 is SEHNR and CDR2 is FQNEAQ in the germline V gene (reference sequence). This CDR3 comprises 13 residues. With 8 bases removed from V and 2 bases from J, the gap between germline ends came to 12 bases. The CDR3 region is CASATLTNYGYTF. The CDR3 DNA follows: TGTGCCAGCGCAACCCTTACCAACTATGGCTACACCTTC.

The chain links TRBV9 to TRBJ2-1; 9 nucleotides agree with TRBD2. The germline V gene has CDR1 SGDLS and CDR2 YYNGEE. V lost 4 bases and J lost 4; bases outside the gene matches: 21. The CDR3 consists of 20 residues. CDR3 residues: CASSSQREILAGAIYNEQFF. CDR3 in DNA: TGTGCCAGCAGCTCCCAAAGGGAGATTTTAGCGGGGGCCATTTACAATGAGCAGTTCTTC.

This chain uses TRBV2 with TRBJ2-7; D perhaps matches TRBD1 (5 bases). There are 15 residues in the CDR3. Per the germline V gene, CDR1 is SNHLY and CDR2 is FYNNEI. The V end lost 7 bases, the J end lost 1 base, and 17 bases lay between the germline ends. The chain's CDR3 is CASTTGASDSYEQYF. The CDR3 nucleotides are TGTGCCAGCACCACTGGGGCCAGCGATTCCTACGAGCAGTACTTC.

V gene TRBV7-2 combines with J gene TRBJ2-4, with D uncertain. V was pared by 6 bases and J by 0 bases, with 15 bases between. The germline gives CDR1 SGHTA, CDR2 FQGNSA. The CDR3 runs to 16 residues. In DNA, the CDR3 is TGTGCCAGCAGTCCCATGGGCACCTTAGCCAAAAACATTCAGTACTTC. The encoded protein is CASSPMGTLAKNIQYF.

V gene TRBV18 combines with J gene TRBJ2-1, with D possibly being TRBD1 (5 bases). The CDR3 loop spans 13 amino acids. Germline V gives CDR1 KGHSH, CDR2 LQKENI. The V gene lost 6 bases and the J gene lost 9 bases, with 15 bases spanning the gap. The chain's CDR3 is CASSQGVRAEQFF. CDR3 nucleotides: TGTGCCAGCTCGCAAGGAGTCAGGGCTGAGCAGTTCTTC.

The chain recombines TRBV6-5 with TRBJ1-1; D is unclear. Germline-derived CDR1 and CDR2 are MNHEY and SVGAGI. Trimming removed 4 bases from V and 0 bases from J, with 9 bases in between. The CDR3 spans 14 residues. The CDR3 nucleotides read TGTGCCAGCAGTTCGAGTCTCATGAACACTGAAGCTTTCTTT. Its translation is CASSSSLMNTEAFF.

The chain has TRBV2 and TRBJ1-2; D may be TRBD1 (5 bases). The V and J ends lost 4 bases and 6 bases respectively, with 12 bases between them. This CDR3 has 13 residues. Germline V gene data show CDR1 as SNHLY and CDR2 as FYNNEI. The DNA of the CDR3 is TGTGCCAGCAGTGTAATGGACAATGATGGCTACACCTTC. Protein: CASSVMDNDGYTF. The whole variable domain, filled in from reference TRBV2 and TRBJ1-2, reads EPEVTQTPSHQVTQMGQEVILRCVPISNHLYFYWYRQILGQKVEFLVSFYNNEISEKSEIFDDQFSVERPDGSNFTLKIRSTKLEDSAMYFCASSVMDNDGYTFGSGTRLTVV.

The chain combines TRBV27 with TRBJ2-7; possibly TRBD1 or TRBD2 for D (6 bases each). Trimming stripped 5 bases from V and 5 bases from J, with 10 bases between. The CDR3 extends over 12 amino acids. From germline, CDR1 is MNHEY and CDR2 SMNVEV (reference sequence). The CDR3 DNA reads TGTGCCAGCAGTGGAGGGGGAAACGAGCAGTACTTC. Protein: CASSGGGNEQYF.

The genes are TRBV29-1 and TRBJ2-7, with D unresolved. The CDR3 runs 13 residues. V shed 2 bases and J shed 2 bases, with 10 bases lying between them. Germline CDR1 reads SQVTM; CDR2 reads ANQGSEA. The chain's CDR3 is CSVEIPETYEQYF. The CDR3 coding sequence is TGCAGCGTTGAAATTCCGGAAACCTACGAGCAGTACTTC.

As concerns this clone: Other DNA sequences of this sample code for an identical CDR3. This chain links TRBV5-1 with TRBJ2-6, with TRBD1 as a possible D gene (6 bases). The germline CDR1 and CDR2 sequences are SGHRS and YFSETQ. The CDR3 contains 15 residues. Deletions cut 0 bases from V and 2 bases from J, with 6 bases between. As DNA, the CDR3 is TGCGCCAGCAGCTTGGGGACAGCTGGGGCCAACGTCCTGACTTTC. The encoded protein is CASSLGTAGANVLTF.

The CDR3 coding sequence is TGTGCCAGTACCTCAGGACTGGAGGTACGGCAGCCCCAGCATTTT. Its translation is CASTSGLEVRQPQHF. The V gene is TRBV19, the J gene TRBJ1-5; D remains unclear. Trimming took off 7 bases at V and 7 bases at J, with 20 bases between the two ends. This CDR3 has 15 amino acids. Germline V gives CDR1 LNHDA, CDR2 SQIVND (reference sequence).

The chain joins TRBV5-1 to TRBJ2-1; maybe TRBD2 (5 bases). From germline, CDR1 is SGHRS and CDR2 YFSETQ. Trimming took off 4 bases at V and 5 bases at J, with 19 bases between the two ends. The CDR3 spans 16 residues. For the CDR3, the DNA is TGCGCCAGCAGCCCAACTCTAGCCGCCAGGAACAATGAGCAGTTCTTC. Translation gives CASSPTLAARNNEQFF. The full variable domain, rest sourced from reference TRBV5-1 and TRBJ2-1, is KAGVTQTPRYLIKTRGQQVTLSCSPISGHRSVSWYQQTPGQGLQFLFEYFSETQRNKGNFPGRFSGRQFSNSRSEMNVSTLELGDSALYLCASSPTLAARNNEQFFGPGTRLTVL.

This sequence joins TRBV19 and TRBJ2-2; D is perhaps TRBD2 (5 bases). V lost 1 base to trimming and J lost 8 bases, with 14 bases between them. CDR3 size: 15 residues. CDR1 LNHDA and CDR2 SQIVND come from the germline V gene (reference sequence). The CDR3 loop is CASSIGTWALGELFF. The CDR3 DNA reads TGTGCCAGTAGTATAGGGACTTGGGCCCTAGGGGAGCTGTTTTTT.

The genes are TRBV6-7 and TRBJ1-3; 8 bases line up with TRBD1. TRBV6-7 is an ORF; its function is uncertain. CDR3 length: 19 residues. V shed 6 bases, J shed 1 base, and the junction held 17 bases outside the gene matches. The CDR3 is CASSPRTGKELGSGNTIYF. CDR3 DNA: TGTGCCAGCAGCCCCCGGACAGGGAAAGAACTAGGGTCTGGAAACACCATATATTTT.

A note on this clone: The same CDR3 also results from other DNA sequences found in this sample. The rearrangement links TRBV5-4 to TRBJ1-1; D is ambiguous. Looked up from germline, CDR1 is SGHNT and CDR2 is YYREEE (reference sequence). The CDR3 extends over 14 amino acids. Trimming removed 0 bases from V and 5 bases from J, with 11 bases in between. CDR3 nucleotide sequence: TGTGCCAGCAGCTTGGTTGCGGGAGGAACTGAAGCTTTCTTT. This translates into CASSLVAGGTEAFF.

The chain is built from TRBV30 and TRBJ1-1, with D perhaps matching TRBD1 (6 bases). V lost 2 bases and J 11 bases, leaving 15 bases between the germline ends. CDR1 is GTSNPN and CDR2 is SVGIG in the germline V gene (reference sequence). CDR3 length: 12 amino acids. CDR3 residues: CAWSYGGGNAFF. The CDR3 DNA is TGTGCCTGGAGTTATGGAGGGGGGAACGCTTTCTTT.